This is a list of T cell receptor beta chains from one sample in a study of blood T cell repertoires in COVID-19. Sequencing used immunoSEQ multiplex PCR; TCRdb keeps in-frame clones, though not all of them. The sample has about 120,000 clones; more than 90% are singletons. Material: peripheral blood. These receptors were collected from a man aged 55 to 70 with COVID-19, enrolled during active disease. The CDR3 runs from the conserved cysteine through the conserved F or W. The D gene is left open where the match is weak. For some rows the clone size is stated as once, few or many, or as a class when expanded; others skip it.

cdr3_aa cdr3_nt cdr3_length j_call v_call d_call clone_size
CATSRVRSGTGGNEQFF TGTGCCACCAGCAGAGTCCGATCCGGGACAGGGGGGAATGAGCAGTTCTTC 17 TRBJ2-1 TRBV15 TRBD1 NA
CASRWEREGPGEQFF TGTGCCAGTAGATGGGAGCGGGAGGGCCCCGGTGAGCAGTTCTTC 15 TRBJ2-1 TRBV19 TRBD2 NA
CASSEGLAGEGRYEQYF TGTGCCAGTAGCGAAGGACTAGCGGGAGAGGGTCGCTACGAGCAGTACTTC 17 TRBJ2-7 TRBV19 TRBD2 NA
CASSLLPGNTIYF TGTGCCAGCAGCTTACTCCCTGGAAACACCATATATTTT 13 TRBJ1-3 TRBV11-3 NA NA
CATSSTGTYGYTF TGTGCCACCAGTTCAACAGGGACCTATGGCTACACCTTC 13 TRBJ1-2 TRBV24-1 NA NA
CASSLFSGSNTGELFF TGCGCCAGCAGCCTGTTTAGCGGGTCGAACACCGGGGAGCTGTTTTTT 16 TRBJ2-2 TRBV4-3 TRBD2 NA
CASSRRGGLAPNTEAFF TGTGCCAGTAGTCGCCGAGGGGGCCTCGCCCCGAACACTGAAGCTTTCTTT 17 TRBJ1-1 TRBV19 TRBD1 NA
CASSYTFRRRSYNEQFF TGTGCCAGCAGTTACACCTTCAGGCGCCGCTCCTACAATGAGCAGTTCTTC 17 TRBJ2-1 TRBV6-2/TRBV6-3 NA NA
CASSLTGYQPQHF TGTGCCAGCAGTCTGACAGGGTATCAGCCCCAGCATTTT 13 TRBJ1-5 TRBV28 TRBD1 NA
CASSLIQGAGTEAFF TGCGCCAGCAGCCTGATACAGGGGGCTGGCACTGAAGCTTTCTTT 15 TRBJ1-1 TRBV5-1 TRBD1 NA
CASRTGLSNQPQHF TGTGCCAGTCGGACAGGTCTTAGCAATCAGCCCCAGCATTTT 14 TRBJ1-5 TRBV19 TRBD1 NA
CASSYRRASQPQHF TGTGCCAGCAGTTACCGCAGGGCGAGTCAGCCCCAGCATTTT 14 TRBJ1-5 TRBV6-5 NA NA
CASSPYVTGDEQYF TGTGCCAGCAGCCCATACGTGACAGGGGACGAGCAGTACTTC 14 TRBJ2-7 TRBV7-2 TRBD1 NA
CASSPPGQGRGYTF TGTGCCAGCAGCCCACCCGGACAGGGAAGGGGCTACACCTTC 14 TRBJ1-2 TRBV5-6 TRBD1 once
CASSLGAATSTDTQYF TGCGCCAGCAGCTTGGGAGCGGCCACTAGCACAGATACGCAGTATTTT 16 TRBJ2-3 TRBV5-1 NA NA
CASSLILGGYNEQFF TGTGCCAGCAGCTTAATTCTGGGGGGCTACAATGAGCAGTTCTTC 15 TRBJ2-1 TRBV7-6 NA NA
CASSSDRLNTEAFF TGTGCCAGCAGCTCGGACAGACTGAACACTGAAGCTTTCTTT 14 TRBJ1-1 TRBV5-4 NA NA
CASSEDLGGGYTF TGTGCCAGCAGTGAAGACCTTGGCGGAGGCTACACCTTC 13 TRBJ1-2 TRBV2 NA NA
CASSLTMMDTEAFF TGTGCCAGTAGTCTGACAATGATGGACACTGAAGCTTTCTTT 14 TRBJ1-1 TRBV19 NA NA
CASSPGQEETQYF TGTGCCAGCAGCCCCGGACAGGAGGAGACCCAGTACTTC 13 TRBJ2-5 TRBV7-6 TRBD1 NA
CAWSADRGRGYTF TGTGCCTGGAGTGCAGACAGGGGGCGCGGCTACACCTTC 13 TRBJ1-2 TRBV30 TRBD1 NA
CASSFTRAGSNTEAFF TGTGCCAGCAGTTTCACCAGGGCAGGGTCGAACACTGAAGCTTTCTTT 16 TRBJ1-1 TRBV27 NA NA
CASRQTGVMNTEAFF TGTGCCAGCCGACAAACAGGGGTTATGAACACTGAAGCTTTCTTT 15 TRBJ1-1 TRBV6-5 TRBD1 few
CASSFAGTGGKSLHF TGTGCCAGCAGCTTCGCCGGGACAGGGGGGAAGTCCCTCCACTTT 15 TRBJ1-6 TRBV11-3 TRBD1 once
CASSPWASGRYDEQYF TGTGCCAGCAGCCCTTGGGCTAGCGGGAGATATGACGAGCAGTACTTC 16 TRBJ2-7 TRBV7-2 TRBD2 NA
CASAPGTVSAQHF TGTGCCAGCGCCCCCGGGACTGTTAGCGCCCAGCATTTT 13 TRBJ1-5 TRBV27 NA NA
CASSSGGSEETQYF TGCGCCAGCAGCTCGGGGGGGTCGGAAGAGACCCAGTACTTC 14 TRBJ2-5 TRBV5-1 TRBD2 NA
CASSFFSSGPYNEQFF TGTGCCAGCAGTTTCTTTTCTAGCGGGCCCTACAATGAGCAGTTCTTC 16 TRBJ2-1 TRBV27 TRBD2 once
CAGQGLNTEAFF TGTGCCGGACAGGGACTGAACACTGAAGCTTTCTTT 12 TRBJ1-1 TRBV28 TRBD1 NA
CASSVRTGETYEQYF TGTGCCAGCAGCGTGCGGACAGGGGAGACCTACGAGCAGTACTTC 15 TRBJ2-7 TRBV9 TRBD1 NA
CASSQELRSGEQFF TGTGCCAGCAGCCAAGAACTCCGCAGCGGTGAGCAGTTCTTC 14 TRBJ2-1 TRBV4-2 NA NA
CASSQGGVPGNEQFF TGTGCCAGCAGCCAGGGCGGGGTCCCGGGCAATGAGCAGTTCTTC 15 TRBJ2-1 TRBV7-8 NA NA
CASSREAEGEAFF TGTGCCAGCAGCCGTGAGGCTGAGGGTGAAGCTTTCTTT 13 TRBJ1-1 TRBV7-6 NA NA
CASSPDRGSGNTIYF TGTGCCAGCAGTCCTGATAGGGGGTCTGGAAACACCATATATTTT 15 TRBJ1-3 TRBV2 NA NA
CASSPEAGATNEKLFF TGCGCCAGCAGCCCGGAGGCAGGAGCAACTAATGAAAAACTGTTTTTT 16 TRBJ1-4 TRBV5-1 NA NA
CASSFIRRGGPSGNTIYF TGTGCCAGCAGCTTTATTCGAAGGGGGGGACCCTCTGGAAACACCATATATTTT 18 TRBJ1-3 TRBV11-2 NA NA
CAWKTPGQGNGYTF TGTGCCTGGAAGACGCCGGGACAGGGGAATGGCTACACCTTC 14 TRBJ1-2 TRBV30 TRBD1 NA
CASMGRGNEKLFF TGTGCCAGCATGGGGCGGGGAAATGAAAAACTGTTTTTT 13 TRBJ1-4 TRBV28 NA once
CASSQERETASNQPQHF TGCGCCAGCAGCCAAGAACGTGAGACAGCCAGCAATCAGCCCCAGCATTTT 17 TRBJ1-5 TRBV4-1 NA NA
CASSPSGQEYGYTF TGTGCCAGCAGCCCCTCAGGACAGGAGTATGGCTACACCTTC 14 TRBJ1-2 TRBV9 TRBD1 NA
CASSLGGEAFF TGTGCCAGCAGCTTAGGAGGTGAAGCTTTCTTT 11 TRBJ1-1 TRBV11-3 NA NA
CASSEMLADTGELFF TGTGCCAGCAGTGAAATGTTAGCGGACACCGGGGAGCTGTTTTTT 15 TRBJ2-2 TRBV6-1 NA NA
CASSLGRGETQYF TGTGCCAGCAGCTTGGGACGGGGAGAGACCCAGTACTTC 13 TRBJ2-5 TRBV5-8 NA NA
CATSRAGARPYEQYF TGTGCCACCAGCCGAGCGGGAGCTCGCCCCTACGAGCAGTACTTC 15 TRBJ2-7 TRBV15 TRBD2 NA
CARIRGQGIAFF TGCGCCAGAATCCGAGGGCAGGGGATCGCTTTCTTT 12 TRBJ1-1 TRBV10-1 NA NA